This TCR beta chain appears in the sequencing data of a study of beta chain features in type 1 diabetes. Findings and limits, study-wide: Type 1 diabetes patients had VDJ junctions that carried fewer insertions and more deletions. Shorter TCRB CDR3s, moderately but significantly so, were found in Type 1 diabetes patients in all four CD4+ subsets.

V was trimmed by 0 bases and J by 1 base, leaving 7 bases between them. Germline assignment: CDR1 SGHRS and CDR2 YFSETQ. The length of the CDR3 is 14 residues. TCRB transcripts that were expressed got sequenced, as all of the isolated RNA had been reverse transcribed. Profiling relied on immunoSEQ multiplex PCR, and the TCRdb table lists in-frame clones only, not all of them. Among approximately 600,000 clones listed, approximately 13% were seen once. This clone has just a few counts. Its antigen is not known. In the same sample, other DNA sequences code for this CDR3. The J gene is TRBJ2-5, the V gene TRBV5-1; tentatively, D is TRBD2 (5 bases). This receptor was taken from a man between 25 and 39 years old with type 1 diabetes. The sample taken for sequencing was naive CD4+ T cells from blood. The CDR3 protein is CASSLGGFQETQYF. The CDR3 nucleotides are TGCGCCAGCAGCTTGGGAGGGTTCCAAGAGACCCAGTACTTC.